This T cell receptor beta chain derives from a study of CD8 T cells in ankylosing spondylitis. TCR beta libraries were made by quantitative 5'-RACE with molecular barcodes. TCRdb redid the calling of the 5' RACE reads with MiXCR, one entry per CDR3 protein. The sample has 200,000 to 300,000 distinct CDR3 sequences, around 10% seen once; the top ten hold under 8%. V was clipped by 5 bases and J by 3 bases, with 11 bases between them. The CDR3 consists of 14 residues. By its share, this clonotype is medium-sized. Its antigen is currently unknown. Study results and limitations: Reportedly, significant enrichment of disease-linked clones occurred in matched ankylosing spondylitis synovial fluid. Characteristic, it appeared, of ankylosing spondylitis blood was a TCR beta motif of fewer than 10 highly homologous variants.

Material for sequencing was blood, either unsorted or a sorted T cell fraction (not recorded which). The J gene is TRBJ1-5, the V gene TRBV12-3 or TRBV12-4, with D hard to call. The sequence derives from a male donor with ankylosing spondylitis or in good health (not recorded which). The CDR3 reads CASSGRSYNQPQHF. The DNA for the CDR3 is TGTGCCAGCAGTGGGAGAAGTTACAATCAGCCCCAGCATTTT.